These 21 T cell receptor beta chains originate from one sample sequenced in a study of T cell repertoires in cytomegalovirus infection. Their specific antigens are unknown. From the reads, TCRdb called clonotypes with MiXCR, one entry per CDR3 protein. The table has roughly 730,000 distinct CDR3 sequences, roughly 36% seen once. The material was cultured PBMCs, obtained from culture after CMV antigen stimulation. These receptors were obtained from a human donor in good health (CMV status not recorded). Some clones in this sample may be carry-over from other donors' samples.

This clonotype came up many times. The V call is TRBV7-2, the J call TRBJ2-3, with D unclear. CDR1 and CDR2 from the germline V gene are SGHTA and FQGNSA. V was trimmed by 6 bases and J by 2 bases, leaving 12 bases between them. The length of the CDR3 is 14 residues. The CDR3 DNA follows: TGTGCCAGCAGACCCGGACCGTACACAGATACGCAGTATTTT. This sequence encodes CASRPGPYTDTQYF.

This chain links TRBV23-1 with TRBJ2-2; no clear D. TRBV23-1 is marked as an open reading frame, function uncertain. The CDR3 contains 17 residues. V was clipped by 0 bases and J by 0 bases, with 11 bases between them. The CDR3 DNA reads as TGCGCCAGCAGTCAATCTCGGACGGACGCGAACACCGGGGAGCTGTTTTTT. Encoded protein: CASSQSRTDANTGELFF.

The chain uses TRBV3-1 and TRBJ2-1; tentatively, D is TRBD1 (6 bases). The germline V gene encodes CDR1 LGHDT and CDR2 YNNKEL (reference sequence). The V end was cut by 4 bases, the J end by 10 bases, with 14 bases between. This CDR3 spans 13 amino acids. CDR3 in amino acids: CASSPGQGTEQFF. In DNA, the CDR3 is TGTGCCAGCAGCCCGGGCCAGGGGACGGAGCAGTTCTTC.

This clonotype was found a few times. The chain carries TRBV28 and TRBJ2-7; tentative D call: TRBD2 (6 bases). Germline-derived CDR1 and CDR2 are MDHEN and SYDVKM. Between the trimmed V and J ends, which lost 4 bases and 2 bases, there was a span of 12 bases. The CDR3 loop spans 14 amino acids. CDR3 in amino acids: CASSWRAGTYEQYF. The CDR3, as DNA: TGTGCCAGCAGTTGGCGGGCGGGGACCTACGAGCAGTACTTC.

In DNA, the CDR3 is TGTGCTAGTGGTTTGCCCCGCGGGAGCTACAATGAGCAGTTCTTC. Its translation is CASGLPRGSYNEQFF. V usage is TRBV12-5 and J usage is TRBJ2-1; 7 bases fit TRBD2. This CDR3 has 15 amino acids. The junction had 4 bases not matched to a gene; V was cut back by 2 bases and J by 3 bases. Germline loops: CDR1 LGHNT, CDR2 FRNRAP.

The chain couples TRBV7-2 to TRBJ2-7; no reliable D call. Germline loops: CDR1 SGHTA, CDR2 FQGNSA. The CDR3 has 13 amino acids. The V gene lost 4 bases and the J gene lost 2 bases, with 9 bases spanning the gap. The CDR3 sequence: CASSWQGTYEQYF. In DNA form, the CDR3 reads TGTGCCAGCAGCTGGCAAGGGACCTACGAGCAGTACTTC.

This clonotype showed up just a few times. At one boundary the junction diverges from the germline segment, which might be a read error. The chain joins TRBV3-1 to TRBJ2-5; TRBD2 aligns across 11 bases. The CDR3 spans 14 residues. In germline, CDR1 is LGHDT, CDR2 YNNKEL (reference sequence). CDR3: CASSREGTSGAKDF. The CDR3, as DNA: TGTGCCAGCAGCCGAGAGGGGACTAGCGGTGCTAAGGACTTC.

This chain uses TRBV7-9 with TRBJ2-5; TRBD2 agrees at 12 bases. V lost 1 base to trimming and J lost 4 bases; unmatched junction nucleotides: 4. The CDR3 runs 16 residues. In germline, CDR1 is SEHNR, CDR2 FQNEAQ (reference sequence). This CDR3 is CASSLGTSGTAETQYF. CDR3 in DNA: TGTGCCAGCAGCTTAGGGACTAGCGGGACCGCAGAGACCCAGTACTTC.

In this sample, this clonotype turned up a few times. V usage is TRBV6-5 and J usage is TRBJ2-1; D remains unclear. CDR1 is MNHEY, CDR2 SVGAGI, per germline. CDR3 length: 15 residues. V was cut by 1 base and J by 3 bases, with 10 bases left in between. CDR3 in DNA: TGTGCCAGCAGTTACTTAGGGAAGCGCTACAATGAGCAGTTCTTC. Translation gives CASSYLGKRYNEQFF.

With respect to this clonotype: An end of the junction does not agree with germline; a read error may underlie this. This chain connects TRBV6-8 to TRBJ2-1; D ambiguous. Germline values: CDR1 MNHGY, CDR2 SAAAGT. The CDR3 covers 11 residues. The CDR3 bases are TGTGGCAGCAGTTACAGAAATGAGCAGTTCTTC. As protein: CGSSYRNEQFF.

The CDR3 loop reads CASSVSTGGRVTFNEKLFF. The CDR3 DNA reads as TGTGCCAGCAGTGTCAGTACAGGGGGCCGGGTAACTTTTAATGAAAAACTGTTTTTT. The chain is built from TRBV25-1 and TRBJ1-4; 9 bases map to TRBD1. Germline values: CDR1 MGHDK, CDR2 SYGVNS. This CDR3 has 19 residues. The V and J ends lost 4 bases and 4 bases, in that order; junction bases with no gene match: 16.

The chain employs TRBV7-8 and TRBJ1-1; 9 bases match TRBD1. The CDR3 has 19 residues. With V trimmed by 3 bases and J by 1 base, 15 bases remained unmatched. The germline V gene encodes CDR1 SGHVS and CDR2 FQNEAQ. CDR3 region: CASSFKSRDRGLWNTEAFF. The CDR3 nucleotides read TGTGCCAGCAGCTTTAAGTCCCGAGACAGGGGGTTATGGAACACTGAAGCTTTCTTT.

J is TRBJ2-3 and V is TRBV6-1; no definite D call. CDR1 is MNHNS, CDR2 SASEGT, per germline. The length of the CDR3 is 15 residues. Trimming shortened V by 4 bases and J by 0 bases, and 11 bases separated the two germline ends. CDR3 in amino acids: CASSVSGLSTDTQYF. CDR3 coding DNA: TGTGCCAGCAGTGTCTCTGGGTTGAGCACAGATACGCAGTATTTT.

The chain recombines TRBV7-2 with TRBJ2-5, with 7 bases matching TRBD2. V gave up 8 bases and J gave up 5 bases; unmatched junction bases: 11. The CDR3 covers 14 residues. Germline loops: CDR1 SGHTA, CDR2 FQGNSA. Written as DNA, the CDR3 is TGTGCCAGCGGACCGGGGGGAGGGGTGGAGACCCAGTACTTC. Protein: CASGPGGGVETQYF.

The gene calls are TRBV6-6 and TRBJ1-2; D unresolved. Trimming removed 5 bases from V and 4 bases from J, with 14 bases in between. CDR3 length: 14 residues. CDR1 and CDR2 (germline): MNHNY, SVGAGI (reference sequence). CDR3 sequence: CASSLRITAYGYTF. CDR3 nucleotide sequence: TGTGCCAGCAGTCTTAGGATTACAGCCTATGGCTACACCTTC.

The chain joins TRBV6-5 to TRBJ1-2, with 7 nucleotides matching TRBD1. V dropped 2 bases and J dropped 7; count of bases not matched to a gene: 13. The CDR3 is 16 amino acids. CDR1 and CDR2 (germline): MNHEY, SVGAGI. The CDR3 here is CASSYLLDRRDAGYTF. CDR3 coding DNA: TGTGCCAGCAGTTACCTCTTGGACAGGCGAGATGCTGGCTACACCTTC.

The rearrangement links TRBV12-3 or TRBV12-4 to TRBJ2-2; D remains unclear. This CDR3 has 11 residues. Trimming removed 6 bases at V and 7 bases at J, with 6 bases between. This chain's CDR3 is CASSPDGELFF. The CDR3 nucleotides read TGTGCCAGCAGCCCAGACGGGGAGCTGTTTTTT.

This clonotype was counted a few times. The CDR3 region is CASSNLAYRGGYTF. The DNA of the CDR3 is TGTGCCAGCAGTAACCTAGCGTACAGAGGTGGCTACACCTTC. The chain combines TRBV12-3 or TRBV12-4 with TRBJ1-2; D is unclear. Trimming removed 5 bases at V and 7 bases at J, with 17 bases between. This CDR3 is built from 14 residues.

The gene calls are TRBV7-2 and TRBJ2-2; possibly TRBD1 for D (5 bases). Germline CDR1 reads SGHTA; CDR2 reads FQGNSA. The CDR3 covers 13 residues. The V and J ends lost 2 bases and 11 bases respectively, with 12 bases between them. The chain's CDR3 is CASSLIFWGELFF. The CDR3 coding sequence is TGTGCCAGCAGCTTAATCTTTTGGGGCGAGCTGTTTTTT.

This clonotype was picked up a small number of times. The chain links TRBV28 to TRBJ2-7; D not resolved. CDR3 length: 16 residues. With 5 bases removed from V and 0 bases from J, the gap between germline ends came to 17 bases. Germline V gene data show CDR1 as MDHEN and CDR2 as SYDVKM. In DNA, the CDR3 is TGTGCCAGCAGTCCCTCATACTACCTCTACTCCTACGAGCAGTACTTC. Residues: CASSPSYYLYSYEQYF. The full variable domain, rest sourced from reference TRBV28 and TRBJ2-7, is DVKVTQSSRYLVKRTGEKVFLECVQDMDHENMFWYRQDPGLGLRLIYFSYDVKMKEKGDIPEGYSVSREKKERFSLILESASTNQTSMYLCASSPSYYLYSYEQYFGPGTRLTVT.

In its sample, this clonotype was seen once. This may arise from a read error, as a much more abundant clone is one base away. This chain uses TRBV7-2 with TRBJ2-5; 9 bases map to TRBD2. Germline V gene lookup returns CDR1 SGHTA and CDR2 FQGNSA. The CDR3 covers 13 residues. This chain's CDR3 is CASSLLAGHPREF. The CDR3 nucleotides read TGTGCCAGCAGCCTACTAGCGGGCCACCCCCGGGAGTTC.